This TCR beta chain was documented in a study of PD-1 blockade in classical Hodgkin lymphoma. The sample's time point: newly diagnosed, previously untreated cHL patient sample. The study isolated CD8+ T cells from thawed PBMCs by magnetic negative selection. Method: immunoSEQ multiplex PCR; TCRdb's copy keeps in-frame clones and lacks some. The sample lists several thousand clones; about 80% were seen once. Germline lookup yields CDR1 SGHNT and CDR2 YENEEA. The CDR3 runs 15 residues. Turning to this clone: A junction end diverges from the germline sequence, so it may reflect a read error.

The rearrangement uses TRBV11-3 and TRBJ2-3, with 8 bases lining up with TRBD2. Sequencing input: CD8+ T cells from blood. This TCR was sampled from a human donor with classical Hodgkin lymphoma. The CDR3 loop reads CASSLEGLARDTQYF. The CDR3 DNA sequence: TGTGCCAGCAGCCTAGAAGGACTAGCACGGGATACGCAGTATTTT.